The T cell receptor (beta chain) described here comes from a study of blood T cell repertoires in COVID-19. Study-wide background: T cells, B-cell-depleted T cells, or PBMCs provided the cDNA or gDNA that served as material.

Original analysis: Amplification of reference gene primers provided the estimated nucleated cell counts. Sequenced by immunoSEQ multiplex PCR; TCRdb stores in-frame clones only, minus some. V, J and clone size reflect that table, while D and trimming were determined from the DNA. The data show about 180,000 clones, with roughly 80% seen just once and about 8.4% held by the top ten. V dropped 2 bases and J dropped 5; count of bases not matched to a gene: 9. Germline CDR1 and CDR2: SGHRS and YFSETQ. The CDR3 covers 16 residues. The chain uses TRBV5-1 and TRBJ2-3; TRBD2 aligns across 9 bases. This TCR was sampled from a woman in her seventies with acute or convalescent COVID-19. The specimen sequenced was peripheral blood. This CDR3 is CASSLGASGTQDTQYF. The CDR3, as DNA: TGCGCCAGCAGCTTAGGGGCTAGCGGGACACAAGATACGCAGTATTTT.